The clone carrying this TCR beta chain was counted a single time. The record originates from a study of blood T cell repertoires in COVID-19. Here immunoSEQ multiplex PCR was the method, and the copy in TCRdb shows in-frame clones only, minus some. There are 200,000 or so clones in the sample; about nine tenths occur only once, and more than 5.5% lies in the top ten. The V and J ends lost 0 bases and 8 bases, in that order; junction bases with no gene match: 7. CDR1 SGHRS and CDR2 YFSETQ come from the germline V gene. The CDR3 runs 15 residues. The chain employs TRBV5-1 and TRBJ1-4, with 7 nucleotides matching TRBD1. The sample was peripheral blood. The sequence derives from a man in his 60s who had recovered from COVID-19. CDR3 sequence reads: CASSLDQAGGEKLFF. The CDR3 DNA follows: TGCGCCAGCAGCTTGGATCAGGCAGGGGGGGAAAAACTGTTTTTT.